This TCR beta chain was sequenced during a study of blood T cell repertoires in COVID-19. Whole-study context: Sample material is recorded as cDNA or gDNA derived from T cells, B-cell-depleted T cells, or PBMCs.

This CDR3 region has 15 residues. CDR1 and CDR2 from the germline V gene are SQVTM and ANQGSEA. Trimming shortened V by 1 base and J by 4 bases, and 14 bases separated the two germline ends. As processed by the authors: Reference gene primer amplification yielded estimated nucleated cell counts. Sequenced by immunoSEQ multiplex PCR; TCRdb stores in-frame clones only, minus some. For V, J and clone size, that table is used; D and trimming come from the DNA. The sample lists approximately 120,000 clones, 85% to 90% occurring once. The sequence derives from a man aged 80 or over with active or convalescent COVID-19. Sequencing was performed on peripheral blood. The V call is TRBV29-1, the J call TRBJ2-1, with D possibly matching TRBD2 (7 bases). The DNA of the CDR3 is TGCAGCGTTGAAGGAGGGGGGACTAATTACAATGAGCAGTTCTTC. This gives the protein CSVEGGGTNYNEQFF.